These 23 T cell receptor beta chains share one sample of origin, sequenced in a study of cytomegalovirus exposure and HLA in healthy donors. PCR used 60 Vbeta primers and 13 Jbeta primers. Assay: immunoSEQ multiplex PCR; the TCRdb copy retains only in-frame clones and omits some. This sample carries roughly 71,000 clones, around 70% of them seen once, and the ten largest clones take about an eighth. Input material: PBMCs. These receptor sequences come from a human donor in good health.

The V call is TRBV6-5, the J call TRBJ2-1; maybe TRBD2 (6 bases). V was cut by 2 bases and J by 4 bases, with 15 bases left in between. The germline gives CDR1 MNHEY, CDR2 SVGAGI. The CDR3 length is 16 residues. The CDR3 DNA reads as TGTGCCAGCAGTTACAGTCGGAATGGGGGGTACAATGAGCAGTTCTTC. It encodes CASSYSRNGGYNEQFF.

This clone was seen just once. The chain has TRBV19 and TRBJ2-7; D remains ambiguous. With 6 bases removed from V and 2 bases from J, the gap between germline ends came to 14 bases. From germline, CDR1 is LNHDA and CDR2 SQIVND (reference sequence). The CDR3 has 14 amino acids. The CDR3 sequence is CASSPPTATYEQYF. CDR3 coding DNA: TGTGCCAGTAGCCCCCCCACAGCAACCTACGAGCAGTACTTC.

The chain recombines TRBV28 with TRBJ2-1, with a possible D match to TRBD2 (6 bases). Germline CDR1 MDHEN, CDR2 SYDVKM. The CDR3 length is 17 residues. Trimming removed 3 bases at V and 6 bases at J, with 21 bases between. CDR3 loop: CASSLGGIRDSSNEQFF. The CDR3 DNA is TGTGCCAGCAGTTTGGGGGGAATCCGGGACTCTTCCAATGAGCAGTTCTTC.

This clone was observed a handful of times. In nucleotides, the CDR3 is TGTGCCAGCAGTTTATCGTACCCTAGGACTGAAGCTTTCTTT. Protein product: CASSLSYPRTEAFF. This sequence joins TRBV27 and TRBJ1-1; no clear D gene. V lost 0 bases and J 5 bases, leaving 10 bases between the germline ends. The CDR3 spans 14 residues. Germline CDR1 reads MNHEY; CDR2 reads SMNVEV (reference sequence).

The V and J genes are TRBV7-2 and TRBJ1-2; the D gene is possibly TRBD1 (6 bases). Germline loops: CDR1 SGHTA, CDR2 FQGNSA. V lost 7 bases to trimming and J lost 4 bases, with 19 bases between them. This CDR3 region has 15 residues. CDR3 bases: TGTGCCAGCACCCCCGGTGCAGGGACACTCTATGGCTACACCTTC. As protein: CASTPGAGTLYGYTF.

The chain recombines TRBV5-6 with TRBJ1-6, with 7 bases aligning to TRBD1. Germline assignment: CDR1 SGHDT and CDR2 YYEEEE. V lost 0 bases to trimming and J lost 4 bases; unmatched junction nucleotides: 1. The CDR3 extends over 15 amino acids. As DNA, the CDR3 is TGTGCCAGCAGCTTGGGGACAGGTTATAATTCACCCCTCCACTTT. Its translation: CASSLGTGYNSPLHF.

In this sample, this clone turned up once. J is TRBJ1-3 and V is TRBV9, with D unclear. Looked up from germline, CDR1 is SGDLS and CDR2 is YYNGEE. The CDR3 extends over 12 amino acids. Trimming pared 6 bases from V and 4 bases from J, leaving 8 bases between. Here the CDR3 reads CASNATGNTIYF. The DNA of the CDR3 is TGTGCCAGCAACGCGACAGGAAACACCATATATTTT.

About this clone: One junction end does not reproduce the germline sequence, and a read error may be involved. The J gene is TRBJ2-7, the V gene TRBV13, with TRBD1 identical over 9 bases. The CDR3 loop spans 15 amino acids. Germline V gene lookup returns CDR1 PRHDT and CDR2 FYEKMQ (reference sequence). In DNA form, the CDR3 reads TGTGCCAGCAGGTTAGGGACAGGGCGGTCCTACGAGCAGTACTTC. Encoded protein: CASRLGTGRSYEQYF.

This clone came up once. The rearrangement uses TRBV10-3 and TRBJ2-3; 8 positions agree with TRBD1. The CDR3 spans 14 residues. Germline lookup yields CDR1 ENHRY and CDR2 SYGVKD. With V trimmed by 6 bases and J by 0 bases, 2 bases remained unmatched. The CDR3 here is CAIRGTGSTDTQYF. The CDR3 nucleotides are TGTGCCATCAGGGGGACAGGAAGCACAGATACGCAGTATTTT.

V is TRBV14 and J is TRBJ2-7; 7 bases agree with TRBD1. The CDR3 length is 15 residues. V shed 2 bases, J shed 0 bases, and the junction held 4 bases outside the gene matches. Germline V gene lookup returns CDR1 SGHDN and CDR2 FVKESK. The CDR3 here is CASSQLTGSSYEQYF. The DNA of the CDR3 is TGTGCCAGCAGCCAACTGACAGGGAGCTCCTACGAGCAGTACTTC.

This sequence joins TRBV29-1 and TRBJ2-5; 9 nucleotides line up with TRBD1. V gave up 7 bases and J gave up 5 bases; unmatched junction bases: 5. Germline V gives CDR1 SQVTM, CDR2 ANQGSEA. CDR3 size: 12 residues. The CDR3 DNA is TGCAGCGCTACCGGACAGGGGGAGACCCAGTACTTC. It specifies CSATGQGETQYF. Full variable domain (outside the CDR3, taken from reference TRBV29-1 and TRBJ2-5): SAVISQKPSRDICQRGTSLTIQCQVDSQVTMMFWYRQQPGQSLTLIATANQGSEATYESGFVIDKFPISRPNLTFSTLTVSNMSPEDSSIYLCSATGQGETQYFGPGTRLLVL.

The chain carries TRBV18 and TRBJ1-1, with TRBD1 matching over 7 bases. This CDR3 has 15 residues. V shed 3 bases, J shed 1 base, and the junction held 5 bases outside the gene matches. Germline V gene lookup returns CDR1 KGHSH and CDR2 LQKENI. As DNA, the CDR3 is TGTGCCAGCTCACCGGGACAGAATCAGAACACTGAAGCTTTCTTT. Its translation is CASSPGQNQNTEAFF.

J is TRBJ2-7 and V is TRBV2; the match to TRBD2 covers 8 bases. Germline loops: CDR1 SNHLY, CDR2 FYNNEI. The CDR3 runs to 13 residues. With V trimmed by 6 bases and J by 3 bases, 4 bases remained unmatched. The CDR3 here is CASRLAAFYEQYF. In DNA form, the CDR3 reads TGTGCCAGCAGACTAGCGGCCTTCTACGAGCAGTACTTC.

This clone has a single count. The V gene is TRBV5-1, the J gene TRBJ2-1, with D tentatively TRBD1 (7 bases). The CDR3 loop spans 15 amino acids. CDR1 SGHRS and CDR2 YFSETQ come from the germline V gene. The ends were cut back, 7 bases at V and 0 bases at J, with 14 bases in the middle. CDR3 sequence: CASSRGDSSYNEQFF. CDR3 coding DNA: TGCGCCAGCTCTAGGGGGGACAGCTCCTACAATGAGCAGTTCTTC. The complete variable domain, with remaining parts taken from reference TRBV5-1 and TRBJ2-1, reads KAGVTQTPRYLIKTRGQQVTLSCSPISGHRSVSWYQQTPGQGLQFLFEYFSETQRNKGNFPGRFSGRQFSNSRSEMNVSTLELGDSALYLCASSRGDSSYNEQFFGPGTRLTVL.

DNA of the CDR3: TGCGCCAGCAGCCCAGGTAGCTCCTACAATGAGCAGTTCTTC. It is translated as CASSPGSSYNEQFF. This chain connects TRBV4-1 to TRBJ2-1; unclear D gene. Trimming cost V 4 bases and J 0 bases, with 7 bases left between them. Germline values: CDR1 MGHRA, CDR2 YSYEKL. The CDR3 is 14 amino acids.

The chain couples TRBV7-9 to TRBJ1-2; D may be TRBD1 (5 bases). Trimming removed 4 bases from V and 5 bases from J, with 17 bases in between. The V gene's germline CDR1 is SEHNR and CDR2 FQNEAQ (reference sequence). The CDR3 length is 15 residues. CDR3 loop: CASSSTDSFRYGYTF. The CDR3 DNA reads as TGTGCCAGCAGCTCGACCGACAGCTTTCGGTATGGCTACACCTTC.

This chain links TRBV5-1 with TRBJ2-1; tentatively, D is TRBD2 (6 bases). The CDR3 covers 13 residues. Trimming took 4 bases from V and 4 from J, leaving 9 bases between them. Germline CDR1 reads SGHRS; CDR2 reads YFSETQ. The CDR3 DNA reads as TGCGCCAGCAGCGGGGGGACGTACAATGAGCAGTTCTTC. Translation: CASSGGTYNEQFF.

A single count supports this clone. This chain links TRBV5-1 with TRBJ1-5; weak D call: TRBD1 (6 bases). This CDR3 contains 14 residues. Germline CDR1 and CDR2: SGHRS and YFSETQ. Trimming left V 0 bases short and J 6 bases short, with 10 bases between. CDR3 bases: TGCGCCAGCAGCTTGGGACAGGCTGGTCAGCCCCAGCATTTT. Its protein is CASSLGQAGQPQHF.

The chain carries TRBV5-1 and TRBJ2-5; 7 bases agree with TRBD1. CDR1 is SGHRS and CDR2 is YFSETQ in the germline V gene. With 6 bases clipped from V and 3 bases from J, the junction kept 8 bases outside the gene matches. The CDR3 loop spans 14 amino acids. The CDR3 sequence: CASKDPGTEETQYF. DNA of the CDR3: TGCGCCAGCAAGGACCCCGGGACAGAAGAGACCCAGTACTTC.

The chain uses TRBV30 and TRBJ1-1; D is possibly TRBD1 (6 bases). The germline V and J ends were trimmed by 7 bases and 2 bases, with 20 bases remaining between them. Germline V gives CDR1 GTSNPN, CDR2 SVGIG (reference sequence). The CDR3 runs 15 residues. The CDR3 loop is CASTFIRTVNTEAFF. As DNA, the CDR3 is TGTGCCTCCACATTCATCAGGACAGTCAACACTGAAGCTTTCTTT.

This clone was detected a few times. The chain links TRBV19 to TRBJ2-7; tentative D call: TRBD2 (5 bases). The germline CDR1 and CDR2 sequences are LNHDA and SQIVND (reference sequence). Trimming removed 5 bases at V and 4 bases at J, with 18 bases between. The CDR3 sequence is 15 residues long. The CDR3 bases are TGTGCCAGTAGTCTCTTAAGCGGCAAAGGGTACGAGCAGTACTTC. This translates into CASSLLSGKGYEQYF. Full variable domain (outside the CDR3, taken from reference TRBV19 and TRBJ2-7): DGGITQSPKYLFRKEGQNVTLSCEQNLNHDAMYWYRQDPGQGLRLIYYSQIVNDFQKGDIAEGYSVSREKKESFPLTVTSAQKNPTAFYLCASSLLSGKGYEQYFGPGTRLTVT.

The V gene is TRBV25-1, the J gene TRBJ1-2, with TRBD1 matching 8 bases. The CDR3 is 16 residues long. V lost 3 bases, J lost 4 bases, and 10 bases stayed unmatched. Germline lookup yields CDR1 MGHDK and CDR2 SYGVNS. CDR3 in amino acids: CASSESGTGSSYGYTF. The CDR3 bases are TGTGCCAGCAGTGAGTCAGGGACAGGCTCTTCCTATGGCTACACCTTC.

J is TRBJ2-7 and V is TRBV7-9, with 15 bases aligning to TRBD2. V was pared by 1 base and J by 5 bases, with 6 bases of the junction left unmatched. This CDR3 has 17 residues. CDR1 and CDR2 from the germline V gene are SEHNR and FQNEAQ (reference sequence). The CDR3 sequence is CASSLGGTSGRRDEQYF. The CDR3 DNA reads as TGTGCCAGCAGCTTAGGTGGGACTAGCGGGAGGAGGGACGAGCAGTACTTC. Using reference TRBV7-9 and TRBJ2-7 for the parts outside the CDR3, the full variable domain is DTGVSQNPRHKITKRGQNVTFRCDPISEHNRLYWYRQTLGQGPEFLTYFQNEAQLEKSRLLSDRFSAERPKGSFSTLEIQRTEQGDSAMYLCASSLGGTSGRRDEQYFGPGTRLTVT.